The 26 T cell receptor beta chains given below trace back to one sample, sequenced in a study of Graves' ophthalmopathy and Graves' hyperthyroidism. Investigators amplified TCR beta CDR3 regions from RNA transcripts. First-round RT-PCR used HTBI primers; second-round multiplex PCR followed. In TCRdb, the multiplex PCR reads were re-called with MiXCR into one record per CDR3 protein. The sample contains a few hundred thousand distinct CDR3 sequences, 15% of which appear only once. The material sequenced was peripheral blood. These receptors came from a woman younger than 30 with stable Graves' hyperthyroidism.

DNA of the CDR3: TGTGCCAGCAGCCAGTTCGCGAACACCGGGGAGCTGTTTTTT. It yields the protein CASSQFANTGELFF. The chain combines TRBV7-8 with TRBJ2-2; D not certain. This CDR3 is 14 amino acids long. Trimming took off 5 bases at V and 0 bases at J, with 7 bases between the two ends. Germline V gives CDR1 SGHVS, CDR2 FQNEAQ.

The rearrangement joins TRBV5-1 to TRBJ2-7; D is unclear. V was clipped by 4 bases and J by 3 bases, with 11 bases between them. The V gene's germline CDR1 is SGHRS and CDR2 YFSETQ. CDR3 size: 13 residues. The CDR3 DNA is TGCGCCAGCAGCCGGGTGGGAATCTACGAGCAGTACTTC. Protein sequence: CASSRVGIYEQYF.

This clonotype was found many times. The chain has TRBV18 and TRBJ1-5, with 7 bases lining up with TRBD1. J gave up 5 bases and V 4 bases, and 2 bases lay outside the gene matches. CDR1 and CDR2 (germline): KGHSH, LQKENI. CDR3 length: 13 residues. CDR3 in amino acids: CASSLQGDQPQHF. Written as DNA, the CDR3 is TGTGCCAGCTCACTTCAGGGGGATCAGCCCCAGCATTTT.

This clonotype was counted ten times or more. The rearrangement links TRBV12-3 or TRBV12-4 to TRBJ2-7; 12 bases match TRBD1. J was trimmed by 3 bases and V by 6 bases; bases with no gene match: 6. The CDR3 totals 15 residues. The CDR3 DNA reads TGTGCCAGCAGGCTTGGGACAGGGGGCCGCTACGAGCAGTACTTC. It is translated as CASRLGTGGRYEQYF.

The chain couples TRBV15 to TRBJ1-1; D is unresolved. Trimming removed 0 bases from V and 3 bases from J, with 5 bases in between. Germline CDR1 is LNHNV and CDR2 is YYDKDF (reference sequence). The CDR3 extends over 13 amino acids. The CDR3 nucleotides are TGTGCCACCAGCAGAGATTTGTACACTGAAGCTTTCTTT. As protein: CATSRDLYTEAFF. The full variable domain, completed using reference TRBV15 and TRBJ1-1, is DAMVIQNPRYQVTQFGKPVTLSCSQTLNHNVMYWYQQKSSQAPKLLFHYYDKDFNNEADTPDNFQSRRPNTSFCFLDIRSPGLGDTAMYLCATSRDLYTEAFFGQGTRLTVV.

This clonotype was counted ten times or more. This rearrangement joins TRBV7-9 to TRBJ2-5; D is unresolved. Germline CDR1 SEHNR, CDR2 FQNEAQ (reference sequence). V was cut by 1 base and J by 3 bases, with 3 bases left in between. This CDR3 region has 12 residues. The CDR3 bases are TGTGCCAGCAGCTTAGGAAAAGAGACCCAGTACTTC. Its translation: CASSLGKETQYF.

This clonotype came up many times. This rearrangement joins TRBV6-5 to TRBJ1-2; a possible D gene is TRBD1 (5 bases). Trimming pared 8 bases from V and 4 bases from J, leaving 17 bases between. Germline lookup yields CDR1 MNHEY and CDR2 SVGAGI. The CDR3 sequence is 14 residues long. The chain's CDR3 is CASATRGAGYGYTF. The CDR3 DNA follows: TGTGCCAGCGCGACGAGGGGCGCAGGCTATGGCTACACCTTC.

Only a few counts were recorded for this clonotype. The chain combines TRBV19 with TRBJ1-5; 7 bases line up with TRBD1. The CDR3 has 20 amino acids. The V segment lost 6 bases and the J segment 0 bases; nucleotides outside the gene matches: 20. Germline assignment: CDR1 LNHDA and CDR2 SQIVND (reference sequence). The CDR3 region is CASSPLERGLWGYSNQPQHF. In DNA, the CDR3 is TGTGCCAGTAGCCCACTCGAGAGGGGGCTTTGGGGCTATAGCAATCAGCCCCAGCATTTT. Full variable domain (outside the CDR3, taken from reference TRBV19 and TRBJ1-5): DGGITQSPKYLFRKEGQNVTLSCEQNLNHDAMYWYRQDPGQGLRLIYYSQIVNDFQKGDIAEGYSVSREKKESFPLTVTSAQKNPTAFYLCASSPLERGLWGYSNQPQHFGDGTRLSIL.

This clonotype occurred a few times. Written as DNA, the CDR3 is TGTGCCAGCAGCTTAGCGGGTGGGACAGATACGCAGTATTTT. Translation: CASSLAGGTDTQYF. The chain has TRBV11-3 and TRBJ2-3; D is unresolved. The germline CDR1 and CDR2 sequences are SGHNT and YENEEA. Trimming removed 1 base from V and 3 bases from J, with 8 bases in between. This CDR3 has 14 residues.

This clonotype was counted many times. The V gene is TRBV28, the J gene TRBJ1-3; TRBD1 might be the D (6 bases). CDR3 length: 16 amino acids. The V end was cut by 3 bases, the J end by 2 bases, with 14 bases between. CDR1 and CDR2 from the germline V gene are MDHEN and SYDVKM. The CDR3 protein is CASSFPQGLTGNTIYF. The CDR3 region has the DNA TGTGCCAGCAGTTTCCCACAGGGCCTTACTGGAAACACCATATATTTT.

This clonotype came up many times. The V gene is TRBV6-5, the J gene TRBJ1-1; D is unresolved. Germline V gives CDR1 MNHEY, CDR2 SVGAGI. This CDR3 has 14 amino acids. V was pared by 2 bases and J by 2 bases, with 9 bases between. The CDR3 DNA follows: TGTGCCAGCAGTTACCTAGGACCCAACACTGAAGCTTTCTTT. It translates to CASSYLGPNTEAFF.

The count of this clonotype is one. V gene TRBV12-3 or TRBV12-4 combines with J gene TRBJ1-2, with unresolved D. The CDR3 is made up of 15 amino acids. Trimming removed 3 bases from V and 7 bases from J, with 18 bases in between. The CDR3 DNA reads TGTGCCAGCAGTTTGCAGACAAGCGGAACTAGTGGCTACACCTTC. As protein: CASSLQTSGTSGYTF.

At least ten counts were recorded for this clonotype. The chain joins TRBV29-1 to TRBJ1-2, with 7 bases lining up with TRBD1. Germline-derived CDR1 and CDR2 are SQVTM and ANQGSEA. The CDR3 loop spans 15 amino acids. The ends lost 4 bases at V and 0 bases at J; junction bases unmatched: 8. The CDR3 spells CSVGQGLSPNYGYTF. In nucleotides, the CDR3 is TGCAGCGTTGGACAGGGACTATCCCCTAACTATGGCTACACCTTC.

The chain joins TRBV20-1 to TRBJ1-5; possible D gene TRBD1, 6 bases. The CDR3 runs 13 residues. CDR1 and CDR2 (germline): DFQATT, SNEGSKA (reference sequence). Trimming pared 3 bases from V and 3 bases from J, leaving 9 bases between. The CDR3 DNA follows: TGCAGTGCTAGCAGGGGTTTCAATCAGCCCCAGCATTTT. Protein sequence: CSASRGFNQPQHF.

This clonotype turned up a few times. The chain has TRBV28 and TRBJ2-5; D gene ambiguous. Germline V gene lookup returns CDR1 MDHEN and CDR2 SYDVKM. V dropped 1 base and J dropped 5 bases, with 14 bases sitting between them. This CDR3 region has 15 residues. In nucleotides, the CDR3 is TGTGCCAGCAGTTTATCAGGTCGGGCCGGTGAGACCCAGTACTTC. It is translated as CASSLSGRAGETQYF.

Ten or more counts support this clonotype. The rearrangement links TRBV12-3 or TRBV12-4 to TRBJ1-5; no clear D gene. This CDR3 spans 14 amino acids. V lost 5 bases, J lost 6 bases, and 14 bases lay in between. The chain's CDR3 is CASSPQGYGQPQHF. The CDR3 nucleotides read TGTGCCAGCAGTCCCCAAGGGTACGGTCAGCCCCAGCATTTT.

This clonotype was recorded at least ten times. The chain couples TRBV6-1 to TRBJ2-7; possibly TRBD2 for D (6 bases). CDR1 is MNHNS, CDR2 SASEGT, per germline. The length of the CDR3 is 14 residues. V dropped 7 bases and J dropped 0 bases, with 13 bases sitting between them. For the CDR3, the DNA is TGTGCCAGCAACCTAGTCGGGGGCTCCTACGAGCAGTACTTC. It specifies CASNLVGGSYEQYF.

The chain uses TRBV28 and TRBJ1-6; D possibly corresponds to TRBD1 (5 bases). CDR3 length: 16 amino acids. Germline CDR1 is MDHEN and CDR2 is SYDVKM. Between the trimmed V and J ends, which lost 7 bases and 0 bases, there was a span of 13 bases. This CDR3 reads CASNPQGGSYNSPLHF. Here the CDR3 DNA reads TGTGCCAGCAATCCCCAGGGAGGCTCCTATAATTCACCCCTCCACTTT.

This clonotype was seen many times. This sequence joins TRBV6-5 and TRBJ2-7, with D unresolved. V was trimmed by 4 bases and J by 2 bases, leaving 12 bases between them. The CDR3 is 14 residues long. Germline assignment: CDR1 MNHEY and CDR2 SVGAGI. The CDR3 reads CASSLGQSAYEQYF. The CDR3 nucleotides read TGTGCCAGCAGTTTGGGCCAGAGCGCCTACGAGCAGTACTTC.

This clonotype was seen repeatedly, ten times or more. The chain joins TRBV6-2 or TRBV6-3 to TRBJ1-1, with a possible D match to TRBD1 (6 bases). CDR1 and CDR2 (germline): MNHEY, SVGEGT. Trimming pared 6 bases from V and 4 bases from J, leaving 15 bases between. The CDR3 loop spans 14 amino acids. The CDR3 nucleotides read TGTGCCAGCAGCCTAGGGGGGAAAGCCACTGAAGCTTTCTTT. This codes for CASSLGGKATEAFF.

This clonotype was seen many times. The chain recombines TRBV19 with TRBJ1-3, with a possible D match to TRBD1 (6 bases). This CDR3 spans 14 amino acids. V was pared by 6 bases and J by 2 bases, with 11 bases between. CDR1 and CDR2 from the germline V gene are LNHDA and SQIVND (reference sequence). In DNA form, the CDR3 reads TGTGCCAGTAGCCCGGGACAAACTGGAAACACCATATATTTT. Its protein product is CASSPGQTGNTIYF. The full variable domain, completed using reference TRBV19 and TRBJ1-3, is DGGITQSPKYLFRKEGQNVTLSCEQNLNHDAMYWYRQDPGQGLRLIYYSQIVNDFQKGDIAEGYSVSREKKESFPLTVTSAQKNPTAFYLCASSPGQTGNTIYFGEGSWLTVV.

V and J are TRBV24-1 and TRBJ1-3; 9 bases fit TRBD1. CDR3 size: 16 residues. The germline V gene has CDR1 KGHDR and CDR2 SFDVKD. V lost 3 bases, J lost 5 bases, and 7 bases stayed unmatched. CDR3 sequence reads: CATSDTRQGDRNTIYF. In nucleotides, the CDR3 is TGTGCCACCAGTGATACAAGACAGGGGGATAGAAACACCATATATTTT.

Concerning this clonotype: Compared with germline, one end of the junction differs, possibly owing to a read error. The CDR3 reads CATSDFGVTGELFF. CDR3 sequence (DNA): TGTGCCACCAGTGATTTCGGGGTAACCGGGGAGCTGTTTTTT. This sequence joins TRBV27 and TRBJ2-2; perhaps TRBD2 as D (5 bases). The CDR3 covers 14 residues. The V gene's germline CDR1 is MNHEY and CDR2 SMNVEV (reference sequence).

This clonotype was seen at least ten times. The chain couples TRBV19 to TRBJ2-5; D might be TRBD2 (7 bases). CDR1 and CDR2 from the germline V gene are LNHDA and SQIVND (reference sequence). CDR3 length: 13 amino acids. V lost 10 bases to trimming and J lost 5 bases, with 17 bases between them. In DNA, the CDR3 is TGTGCCACCGGGGGGCGTGCGGGTGAGACCCAGTACTTC. The encoded protein is CATGGRAGETQYF.

In its sample, this clonotype was seen many times. The chain couples TRBV2 to TRBJ1-1, with 8 nucleotides matching TRBD1. The junction had 3 bases not matched to a gene; V was cut back by 4 bases and J by 5 bases. The germline CDR1 and CDR2 sequences are SNHLY and FYNNEI. The CDR3 extends over 13 amino acids. The CDR3 bases are TGTGCCAGCAGTGGGACAGGGAGTACTGAAGCTTTCTTT. This encodes CASSGTGSTEAFF.

Ten or more counts support this clonotype. The rearrangement uses TRBV6-2 or TRBV6-3 and TRBJ1-5; no definite D call. The V and J ends lost 4 bases and 3 bases respectively, with 16 bases between them. Germline CDR1 reads MNHEY; CDR2 reads SVGEGT. The CDR3 sequence is 16 residues long. The DNA of the CDR3 is TGTGCCAGCAGTTTAACTTCGGCAGTCATCAATCAGCCCCAGCATTTT. Translating gives CASSLTSAVINQPQHF.